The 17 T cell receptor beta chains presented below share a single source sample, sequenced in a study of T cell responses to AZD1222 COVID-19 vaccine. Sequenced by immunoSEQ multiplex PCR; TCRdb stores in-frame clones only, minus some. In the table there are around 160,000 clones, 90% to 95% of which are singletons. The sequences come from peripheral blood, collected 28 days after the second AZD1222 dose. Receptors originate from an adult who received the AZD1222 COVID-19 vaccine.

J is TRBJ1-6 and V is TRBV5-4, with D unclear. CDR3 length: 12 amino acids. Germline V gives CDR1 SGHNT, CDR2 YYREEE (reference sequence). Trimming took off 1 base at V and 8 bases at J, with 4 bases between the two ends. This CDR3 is CASSLSHSPLHF. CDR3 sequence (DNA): TGTGCCAGCAGCTTGTCCCATTCACCCCTCCACTTT.

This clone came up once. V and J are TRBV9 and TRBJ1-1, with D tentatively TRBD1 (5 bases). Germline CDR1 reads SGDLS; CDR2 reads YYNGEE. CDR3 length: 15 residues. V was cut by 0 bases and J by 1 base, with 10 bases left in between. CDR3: CASSVGVGTNTEAFF. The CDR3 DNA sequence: TGTGCCAGCAGCGTAGGGGTGGGGACGAACACTGAAGCTTTCTTT. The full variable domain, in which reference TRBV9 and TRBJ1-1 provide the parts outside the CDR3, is DSGVTQTPKHLITATGQRVTLRCSPRSGDLSVYWYQQSLDQGLQFLIQYYNGEERAKGNILERFSAQQFPDLHSELNLSSLELGDSALYFCASSVGVGTNTEAFFGQGTRLTVV.

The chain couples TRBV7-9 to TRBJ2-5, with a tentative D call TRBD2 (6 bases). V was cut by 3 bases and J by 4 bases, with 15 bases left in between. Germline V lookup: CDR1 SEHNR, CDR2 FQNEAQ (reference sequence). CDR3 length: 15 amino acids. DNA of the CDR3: TGTGCCAGCAGCTTTCCCCGGGAGACGGGAGAGACCCAGTACTTC. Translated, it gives CASSFPRETGETQYF.

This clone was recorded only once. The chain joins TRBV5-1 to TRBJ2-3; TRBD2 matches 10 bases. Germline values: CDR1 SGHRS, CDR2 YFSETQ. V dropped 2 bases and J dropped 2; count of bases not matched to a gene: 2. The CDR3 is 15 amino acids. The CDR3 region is CASSLAGGITDTQYF. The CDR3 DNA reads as TGCGCCAGCAGCTTAGCGGGAGGGATCACAGATACGCAGTATTTT.

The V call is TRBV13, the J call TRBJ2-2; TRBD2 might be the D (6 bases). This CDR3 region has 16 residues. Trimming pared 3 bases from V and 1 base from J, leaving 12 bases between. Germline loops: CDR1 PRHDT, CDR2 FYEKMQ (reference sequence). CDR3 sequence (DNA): TGTGCCAGCAGCTTGGAGGGGATTGTGAACACCGGGGAGCTGTTTTTT. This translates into CASSLEGIVNTGELFF.

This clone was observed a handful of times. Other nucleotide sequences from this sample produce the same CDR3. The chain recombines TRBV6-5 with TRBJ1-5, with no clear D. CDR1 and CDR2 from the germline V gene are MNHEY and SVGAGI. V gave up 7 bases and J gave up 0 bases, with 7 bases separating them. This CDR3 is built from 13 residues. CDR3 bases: TGTGCCAGCAAGGTCGATAGCAATCAGCCCCAGCATTTT. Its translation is CASKVDSNQPQHF.

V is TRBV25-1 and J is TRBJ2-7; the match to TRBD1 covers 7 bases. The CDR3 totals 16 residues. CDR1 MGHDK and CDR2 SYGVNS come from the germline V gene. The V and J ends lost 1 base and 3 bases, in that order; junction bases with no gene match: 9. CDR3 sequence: CASSELEGGSRYEQYF. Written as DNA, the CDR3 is TGTGCCAGCAGTGAATTGGAAGGGGGCTCCCGCTACGAGCAGTACTTC.

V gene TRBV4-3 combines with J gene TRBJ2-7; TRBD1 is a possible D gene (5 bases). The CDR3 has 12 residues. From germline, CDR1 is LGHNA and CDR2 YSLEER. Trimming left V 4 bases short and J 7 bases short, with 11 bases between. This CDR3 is CASSPTGVEQYF. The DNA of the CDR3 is TGCGCCAGCAGCCCCACAGGAGTGGAGCAGTACTTC.

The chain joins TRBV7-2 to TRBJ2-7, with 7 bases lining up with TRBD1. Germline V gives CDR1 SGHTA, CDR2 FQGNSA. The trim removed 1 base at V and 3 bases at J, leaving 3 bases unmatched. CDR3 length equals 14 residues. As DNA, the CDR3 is TGTGCCAGCAGCTTAGATCGGGACAGCTACGAGCAGTACTTC. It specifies CASSLDRDSYEQYF. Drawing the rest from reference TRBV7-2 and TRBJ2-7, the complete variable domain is GAGVSQSPSNKVTEKGKDVELRCDPISGHTALYWYRQSLGQGLEFLIYFQGNSAPDKSGLPSDRFSAERTGGSVSTLTIQRTQQEDSAVYLCASSLDRDSYEQYFGPGTRLTVT.

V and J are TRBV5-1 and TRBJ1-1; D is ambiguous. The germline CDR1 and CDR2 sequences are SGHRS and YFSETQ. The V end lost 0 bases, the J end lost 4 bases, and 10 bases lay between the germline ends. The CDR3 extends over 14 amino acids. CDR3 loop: CASSLVGETTEAFF. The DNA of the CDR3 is TGCGCCAGCAGCTTGGTCGGGGAGACCACTGAAGCTTTCTTT.

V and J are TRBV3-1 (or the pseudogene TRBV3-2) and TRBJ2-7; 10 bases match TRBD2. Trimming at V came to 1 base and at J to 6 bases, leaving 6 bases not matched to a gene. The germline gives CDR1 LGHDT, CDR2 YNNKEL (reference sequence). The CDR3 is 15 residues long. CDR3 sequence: CASSQGGAGGIEQYF. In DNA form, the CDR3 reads TGTGCCAGCAGCCAAGGGGGAGCGGGAGGGATCGAGCAGTACTTC.

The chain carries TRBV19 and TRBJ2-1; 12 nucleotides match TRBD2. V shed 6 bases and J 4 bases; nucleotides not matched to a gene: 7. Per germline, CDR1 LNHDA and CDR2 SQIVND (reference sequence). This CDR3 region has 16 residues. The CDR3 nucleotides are TGTGCCAGTAGGGGGGAGACTAGCGGGAGTTACAATGAGCAGTTCTTC. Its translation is CASRGETSGSYNEQFF.

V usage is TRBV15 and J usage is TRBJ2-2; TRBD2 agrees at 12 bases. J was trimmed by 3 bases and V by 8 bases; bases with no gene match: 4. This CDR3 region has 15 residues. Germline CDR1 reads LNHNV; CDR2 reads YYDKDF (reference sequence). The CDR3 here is CATASGRADTGELFF. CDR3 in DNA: TGTGCCACCGCTAGCGGGAGGGCAGACACCGGGGAGCTGTTTTTT.

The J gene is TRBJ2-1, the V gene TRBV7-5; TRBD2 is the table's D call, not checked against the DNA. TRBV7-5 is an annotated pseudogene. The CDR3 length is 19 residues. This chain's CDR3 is CARSPRMGTRGVDGDEQFF. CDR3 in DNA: TGTGCCAGAAGCCCCAGGATGGGGACTAGAGGAGTTGATGGAGATGAGCAGTTCTTC.

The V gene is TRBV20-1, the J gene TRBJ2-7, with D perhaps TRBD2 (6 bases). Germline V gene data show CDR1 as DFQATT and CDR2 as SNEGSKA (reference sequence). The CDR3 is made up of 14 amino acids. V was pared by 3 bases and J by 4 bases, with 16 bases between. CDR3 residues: CSASQGGIGYEQYF. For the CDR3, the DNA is TGCAGTGCTAGTCAAGGAGGGATCGGGTACGAGCAGTACTTC.

Here the CDR3 DNA reads TGTGCCAGCAGCAGGGGGTCTACTAACTATGGCTACACCTTC. It translates to CASSRGSTNYGYTF. V usage is TRBV5-4 and J usage is TRBJ1-2; TRBD1 might be the D (6 bases). Trimming took 4 bases from V and 0 from J, leaving 10 bases between them. The germline V gene encodes CDR1 SGHNT and CDR2 YYREEE (reference sequence). The CDR3 consists of 14 residues.

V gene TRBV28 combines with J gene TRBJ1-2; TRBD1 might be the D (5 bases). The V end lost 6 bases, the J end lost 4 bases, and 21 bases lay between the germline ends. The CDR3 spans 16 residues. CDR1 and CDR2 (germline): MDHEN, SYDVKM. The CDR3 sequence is CASSSEGLPWAYGYTF. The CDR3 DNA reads TGTGCCAGCAGCTCTGAGGGACTCCCATGGGCCTATGGCTACACCTTC.